These 9 T cell receptor beta chains were sequenced from one sample in a study of cytomegalovirus exposure and HLA in healthy donors. The primer mix had 60 Vbeta and 13 Jbeta primers. The method was immunoSEQ multiplex PCR; TCRdb's version includes in-frame clones alone and lacks a portion of them. The table includes fewer than 80,000 clones, more than 70% detected once. The material sequenced was PBMCs. The receptor source for this set is a middle-aged woman in good health and CMV-seropositive.

The chain has TRBV6-5 and TRBJ1-2; 7 bases agree with TRBD1. The CDR3 totals 12 residues. CDR1 and CDR2 (germline): MNHEY, SVGAGI. With 6 bases clipped from V and 8 bases from J, the junction kept 6 bases outside the gene matches. As DNA, the CDR3 is TGTGCCAGCAGGAGGACAGGTTGGGGCTACACCTTC. This encodes CASRRTGWGYTF.

The chain combines TRBV5-4 with TRBJ2-5, with 8 bases that match TRBD1. Germline V gene lookup returns CDR1 SGHNT and CDR2 YYREEE (reference sequence). Losses at the gene ends were 0 bases for V and 5 bases for J; bases not matched to a gene: 3. The CDR3 length is 14 residues. CDR3 nucleotide sequence: TGTGCCAGCAGCTTGGCGGACAGGGTGGAGACCCAGTACTTC. This sequence encodes CASSLADRVETQYF.

The rearrangement joins TRBV21-1 to TRBJ1-1; the table's D call, TRBD1, has no DNA check behind it. TRBV21-1 is a documented pseudogene. The CDR3 spans 10 residues. CDR3 sequence (DNA): TGTGCCAGCAGCAAGGGGGCGGCTTTCTTT. Translated, it gives CASSKGAAFF.

This clone was observed a few times. The V and J genes are TRBV6-5 and TRBJ1-5, with 7 bases aligning to TRBD1. This CDR3 is built from 14 residues. Germline V gives CDR1 MNHEY, CDR2 SVGAGI. With V trimmed by 2 bases and J by 6 bases, 4 bases remained unmatched. This chain's CDR3 is CASSYGAGGQPQHF. In DNA form, the CDR3 reads TGTGCCAGCAGTTACGGAGCAGGGGGTCAGCCCCAGCATTTT.

The rearrangement joins TRBV9 to TRBJ1-1; maybe TRBD1 (5 bases). Germline lookup yields CDR1 SGDLS and CDR2 YYNGEE. V lost 4 bases and J 4 bases, leaving 14 bases between the germline ends. The CDR3 runs 14 residues. In DNA, the CDR3 is TGTGCCAGCAGCCCCCATATGGGGGGCACTGAAGCTTTCTTT. The encoded protein is CASSPHMGGTEAFF.

This clone has only a few counts. The J gene is TRBJ2-1, the V gene TRBV5-6, with D possibly TRBD1 on 6 matching bases. The CDR3 extends over 15 amino acids. Germline loops: CDR1 SGHDT, CDR2 YYEEEE. The ends were cut back, 2 bases at V and 0 bases at J, with 9 bases in the middle. In nucleotides, the CDR3 is TGTGCCAGCAGCTTCCGGGACACCTCCTACAATGAGCAGTTCTTC. Its translation is CASSFRDTSYNEQFF.

The V and J genes are TRBV19 and TRBJ1-1; D uncertain. With 7 bases removed from V and 2 bases from J, the gap between germline ends came to 20 bases. The germline V gene has CDR1 LNHDA and CDR2 SQIVND (reference sequence). The CDR3 loop spans 16 amino acids. As DNA, the CDR3 is TGTGCCAGTACTACCTTAGGACTTACCGTCAACACTGAAGCTTTCTTT. This sequence encodes CASTTLGLTVNTEAFF.

This chain uses TRBV27 with TRBJ2-7; 13 nucleotides line up with TRBD2. The V segment lost 10 bases and the J segment 4 bases; nucleotides outside the gene matches: 10. The CDR3 consists of 15 residues. CDR1 is MNHEY and CDR2 is SMNVEV in the germline V gene (reference sequence). CDR3 loop: CATWTSGGSVYEQYF. Written as DNA, the CDR3 is TGTGCCACCTGGACTAGCGGGGGCTCGGTTTACGAGCAGTACTTC.

This chain joins TRBV14 and TRBJ2-7; tentatively, D is TRBD2 (5 bases). V lost 5 bases and J lost 5, with 13 bases in between. The germline V gene has CDR1 SGHDN and CDR2 FVKESK. This CDR3 is 13 amino acids long. This CDR3 is CASSGEGYHEQYF. The CDR3 DNA sequence: TGTGCCAGCAGCGGAGAGGGTTATCACGAGCAGTACTTC.